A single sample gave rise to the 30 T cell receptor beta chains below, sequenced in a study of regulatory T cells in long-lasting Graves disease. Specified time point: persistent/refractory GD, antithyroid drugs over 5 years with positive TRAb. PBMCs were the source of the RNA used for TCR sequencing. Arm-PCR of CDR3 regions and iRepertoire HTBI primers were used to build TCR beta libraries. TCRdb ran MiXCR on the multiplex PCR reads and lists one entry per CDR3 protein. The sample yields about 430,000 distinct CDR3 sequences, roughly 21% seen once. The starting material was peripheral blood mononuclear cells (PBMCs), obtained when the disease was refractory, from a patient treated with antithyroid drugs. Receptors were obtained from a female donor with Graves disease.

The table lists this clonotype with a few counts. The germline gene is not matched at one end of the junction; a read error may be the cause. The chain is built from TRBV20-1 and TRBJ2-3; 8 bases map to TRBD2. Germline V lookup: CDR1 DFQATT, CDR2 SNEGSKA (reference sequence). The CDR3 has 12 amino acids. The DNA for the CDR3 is TGCAGTACTAGCGGAGACACAGATACGCAGTATTTT. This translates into CSTSGDTDTQYF.

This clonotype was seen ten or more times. CDR3 protein: CASSRWTSGRIDEQFF. CDR3 nucleotides: TGTGCCAGCAGTCGATGGACTAGCGGGAGGATCGATGAGCAGTTCTTC. The rearrangement links TRBV27 to TRBJ2-1; 14 bases match TRBD2. The germline CDR1 and CDR2 sequences are MNHEY and SMNVEV (reference sequence). J lost 8 bases, V lost 5 bases, and 8 bases had no gene match. This CDR3 has 16 residues.

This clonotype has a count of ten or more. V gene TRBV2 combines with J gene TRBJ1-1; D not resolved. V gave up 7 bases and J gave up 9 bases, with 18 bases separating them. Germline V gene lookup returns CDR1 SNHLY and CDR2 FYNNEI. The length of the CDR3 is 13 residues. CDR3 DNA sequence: TGTGCCAGCATCTCGATATTGGGAGGGAAAGCTTTCTTT. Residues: CASISILGGKAFF.

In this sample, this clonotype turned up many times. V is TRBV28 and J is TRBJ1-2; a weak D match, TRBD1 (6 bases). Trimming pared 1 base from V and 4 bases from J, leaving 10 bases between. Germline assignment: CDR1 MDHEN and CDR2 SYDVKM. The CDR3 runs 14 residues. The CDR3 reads CASSLSGTIYGYTF. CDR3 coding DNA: TGTGCCAGCAGTTTATCTGGGACAATCTATGGCTACACCTTC.

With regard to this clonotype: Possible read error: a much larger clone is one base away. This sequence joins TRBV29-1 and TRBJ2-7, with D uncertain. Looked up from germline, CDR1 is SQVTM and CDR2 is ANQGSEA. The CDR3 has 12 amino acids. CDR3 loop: CSVEVSSYGQYF. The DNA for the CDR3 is TGCAGCGTAGAGGTGAGCTCCTACGGGCAGTACTTC.

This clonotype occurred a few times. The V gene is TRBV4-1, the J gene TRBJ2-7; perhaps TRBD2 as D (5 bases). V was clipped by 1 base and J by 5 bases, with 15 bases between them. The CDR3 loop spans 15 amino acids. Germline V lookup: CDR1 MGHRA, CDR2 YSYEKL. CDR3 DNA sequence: TGCGCCAGCAGCCAAGGAGTTCTAGCCGCCCACGAGCAGTACTTC. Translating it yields CASSQGVLAAHEQYF.

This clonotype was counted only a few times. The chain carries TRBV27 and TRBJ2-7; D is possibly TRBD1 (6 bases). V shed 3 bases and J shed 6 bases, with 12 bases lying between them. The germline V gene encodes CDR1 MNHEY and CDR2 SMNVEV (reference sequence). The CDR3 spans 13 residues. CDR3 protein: CASSFTGMGEQYF. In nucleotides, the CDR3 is TGTGCCAGCAGTTTCACAGGGATGGGCGAGCAGTACTTC.

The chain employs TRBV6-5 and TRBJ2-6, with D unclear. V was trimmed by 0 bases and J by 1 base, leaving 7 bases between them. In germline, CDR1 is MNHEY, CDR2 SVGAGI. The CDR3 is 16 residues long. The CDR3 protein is CASSYSRQSGANVLTF. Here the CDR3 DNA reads TGTGCCAGCAGTTACTCGAGGCAGTCTGGGGCCAACGTCCTGACTTTC.

CDR3 loop: CASSTQGFPSYNEQFF. In DNA form, the CDR3 reads TGTGCCAGTAGTACTCAGGGGTTCCCCAGTTACAATGAGCAGTTCTTC. The chain carries TRBV19 and TRBJ2-1, with D tentatively TRBD1 (6 bases). The V end lost 4 bases, the J end lost 4 bases, and 17 bases lay between the germline ends. CDR1 LNHDA and CDR2 SQIVND come from the germline V gene (reference sequence). The CDR3 has 16 residues.

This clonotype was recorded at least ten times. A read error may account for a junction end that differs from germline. The CDR3 coding sequence is TGTGCCAGCAGCGAACTCCGACTAGCGGGATCTCAAGAGGCCCAGTACTTC. As protein: CASSELRLAGSQEAQYF. The chain is built from TRBV13 and TRBJ2-5; 11 bases match TRBD2. The germline CDR1 and CDR2 sequences are PRHDT and FYEKMQ (reference sequence). This CDR3 has 17 residues.

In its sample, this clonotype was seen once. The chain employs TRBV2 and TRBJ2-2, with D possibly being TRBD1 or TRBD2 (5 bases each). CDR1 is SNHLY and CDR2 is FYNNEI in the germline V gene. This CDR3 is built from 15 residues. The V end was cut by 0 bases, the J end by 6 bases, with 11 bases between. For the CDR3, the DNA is TGTGCCAGCAGTGAAGCGCTTCGAGGGGCCGGGGAGCTGTTTTTT. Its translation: CASSEALRGAGELFF.

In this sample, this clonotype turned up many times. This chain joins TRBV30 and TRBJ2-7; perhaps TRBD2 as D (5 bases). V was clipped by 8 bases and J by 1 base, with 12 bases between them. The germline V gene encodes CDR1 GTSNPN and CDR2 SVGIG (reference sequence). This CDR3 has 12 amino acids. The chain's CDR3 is CAADGESYEQYF. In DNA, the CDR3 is TGTGCCGCCGACGGGGAGTCCTACGAGCAGTACTTC.

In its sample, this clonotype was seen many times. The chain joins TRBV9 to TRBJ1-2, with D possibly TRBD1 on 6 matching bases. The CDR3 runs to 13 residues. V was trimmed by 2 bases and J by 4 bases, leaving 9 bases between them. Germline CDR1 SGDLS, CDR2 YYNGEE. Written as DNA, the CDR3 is TGTGCCAGCAGCGTTGAGGACAGCTATGGCTACACCTTC. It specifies CASSVEDSYGYTF. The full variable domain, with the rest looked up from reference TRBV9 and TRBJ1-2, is DSGVTQTPKHLITATGQRVTLRCSPRSGDLSVYWYQQSLDQGLQFLIQYYNGEERAKGNILERFSAQQFPDLHSELNLSSLELGDSALYFCASSVEDSYGYTFGSGTRLTVV.

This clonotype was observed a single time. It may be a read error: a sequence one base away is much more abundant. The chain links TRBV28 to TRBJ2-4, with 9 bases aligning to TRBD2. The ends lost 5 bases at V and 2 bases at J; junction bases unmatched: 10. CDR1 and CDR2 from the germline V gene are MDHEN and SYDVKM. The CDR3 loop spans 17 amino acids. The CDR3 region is CASSPGASGNPKNIQYF. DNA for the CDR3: TGTGCCAGCAGTCCCGGGGCTAGCGGGAACCCCAAAAACATTCAGTACTTC.

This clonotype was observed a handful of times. The CDR3 DNA reads TGCAGTGCTAGTCTATCCGACAGGACCGCTTTCTTT. It encodes CSASLSDRTAFF. The gene calls are TRBV20-1 and TRBJ1-1; the D gene is possibly TRBD1 (6 bases). The CDR3 has 12 residues. Germline CDR1 reads DFQATT; CDR2 reads SNEGSKA (reference sequence). The ends were cut back, 3 bases at V and 11 bases at J, with 16 bases in the middle.

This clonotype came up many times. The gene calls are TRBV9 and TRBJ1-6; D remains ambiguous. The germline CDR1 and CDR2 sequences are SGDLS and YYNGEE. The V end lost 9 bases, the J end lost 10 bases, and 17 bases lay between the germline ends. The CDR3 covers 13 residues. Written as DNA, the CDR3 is TGTGCCACCTCAGATGGGTTCGGGTCACCCCTCCACTTT. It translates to CATSDGFGSPLHF.

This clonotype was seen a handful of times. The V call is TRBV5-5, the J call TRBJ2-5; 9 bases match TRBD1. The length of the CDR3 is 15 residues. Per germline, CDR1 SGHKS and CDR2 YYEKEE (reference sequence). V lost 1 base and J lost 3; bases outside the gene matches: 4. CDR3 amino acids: CASSLWTGVEETQYF. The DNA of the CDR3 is TGTGCCAGCAGCTTGTGGACAGGGGTTGAAGAGACCCAGTACTTC.

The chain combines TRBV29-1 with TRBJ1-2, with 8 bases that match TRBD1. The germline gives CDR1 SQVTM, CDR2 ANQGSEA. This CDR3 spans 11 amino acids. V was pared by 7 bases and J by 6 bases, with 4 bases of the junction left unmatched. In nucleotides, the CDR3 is TGCAGCGGGGGACAGGAAGATGGCTACACCTTC. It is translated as CSGGQEDGYTF.

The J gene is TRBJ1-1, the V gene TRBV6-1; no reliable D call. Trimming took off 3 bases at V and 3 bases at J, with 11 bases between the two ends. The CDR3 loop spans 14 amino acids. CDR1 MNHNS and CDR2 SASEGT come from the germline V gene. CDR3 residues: CASSDFRFDTEAFF. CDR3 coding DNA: TGTGCCAGCAGTGATTTCAGGTTTGACACTGAAGCTTTCTTT.

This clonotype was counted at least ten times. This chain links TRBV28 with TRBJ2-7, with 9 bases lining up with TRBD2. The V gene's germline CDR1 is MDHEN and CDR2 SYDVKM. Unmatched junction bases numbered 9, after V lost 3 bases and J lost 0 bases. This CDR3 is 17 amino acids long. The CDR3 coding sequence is TGTGCCAGCAGTTTCCTAGCGGGAAACCCACTCTCCTACGAGCAGTACTTC. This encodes CASSFLAGNPLSYEQYF.

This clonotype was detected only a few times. As DNA, the CDR3 is TGTGCCTGGAGTGTAGGGGTCTCCAATCAGCCCCAGCATTTT. Protein sequence: CAWSVGVSNQPQHF. This chain joins TRBV30 and TRBJ1-5; a possible D gene is TRBD1 (5 bases). CDR1 and CDR2 (germline): GTSNPN, SVGIG (reference sequence). The CDR3 extends over 14 amino acids. V lost 0 bases and J lost 3, with 9 bases in between.

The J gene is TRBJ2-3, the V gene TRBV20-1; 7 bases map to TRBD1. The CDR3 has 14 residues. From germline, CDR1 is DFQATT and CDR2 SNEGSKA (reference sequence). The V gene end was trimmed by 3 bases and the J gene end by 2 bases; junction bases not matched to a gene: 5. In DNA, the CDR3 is TGCAGTGCTAGCCCGGGACAGCCCACAGATACGCAGTATTTT. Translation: CSASPGQPTDTQYF.

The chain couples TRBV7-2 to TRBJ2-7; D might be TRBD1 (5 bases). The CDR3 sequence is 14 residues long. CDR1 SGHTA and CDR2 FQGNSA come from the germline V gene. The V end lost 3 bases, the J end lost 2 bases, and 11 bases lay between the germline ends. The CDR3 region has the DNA TGTGCCAGCAGCTTTCGACAGACTCCCTACGAGCAGTACTTC. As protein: CASSFRQTPYEQYF.

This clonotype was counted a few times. The CDR3 sequence is CSASSRQHLEAFF. The CDR3 DNA reads as TGCAGTGCTAGTAGTCGGCAACATCTAGAAGCTTTCTTT. This chain uses TRBV20-1 with TRBJ1-1; no clear D gene. Germline V lookup: CDR1 DFQATT, CDR2 SNEGSKA (reference sequence). Trimming removed 3 bases from V and 8 bases from J, with 16 bases in between. The CDR3 runs 13 residues.

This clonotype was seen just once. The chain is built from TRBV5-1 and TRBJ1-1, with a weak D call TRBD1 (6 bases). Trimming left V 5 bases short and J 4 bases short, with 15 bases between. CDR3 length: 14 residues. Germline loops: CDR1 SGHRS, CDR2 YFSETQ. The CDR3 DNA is TGCGCCAGCAGTTATGCGGGGGGCATCACTGAAGCTTTCTTT. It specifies CASSYAGGITEAFF.

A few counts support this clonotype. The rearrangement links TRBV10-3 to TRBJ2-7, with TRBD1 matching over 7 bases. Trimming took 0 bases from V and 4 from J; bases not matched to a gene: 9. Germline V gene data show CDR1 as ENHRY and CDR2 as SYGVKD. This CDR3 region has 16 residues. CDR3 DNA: TGTGCCATCAGTGAGTCACTAGGGGGCGGCGGGTACGAGCAGTACTTC. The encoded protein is CAISESLGGGGYEQYF.

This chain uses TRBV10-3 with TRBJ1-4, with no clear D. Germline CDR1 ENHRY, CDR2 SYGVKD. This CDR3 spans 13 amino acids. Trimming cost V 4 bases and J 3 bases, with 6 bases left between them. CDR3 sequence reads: CAISVQANEKLFF. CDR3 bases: TGTGCCATCAGTGTTCAGGCTAATGAAAAACTGTTTTTT.

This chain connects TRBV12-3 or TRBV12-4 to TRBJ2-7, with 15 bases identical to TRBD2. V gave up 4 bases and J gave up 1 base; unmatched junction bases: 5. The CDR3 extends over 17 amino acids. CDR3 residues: CASSSRTSGRGSYEQYF. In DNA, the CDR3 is TGTGCCAGCAGTTCCCGGACTAGCGGGAGGGGTTCCTACGAGCAGTACTTC.

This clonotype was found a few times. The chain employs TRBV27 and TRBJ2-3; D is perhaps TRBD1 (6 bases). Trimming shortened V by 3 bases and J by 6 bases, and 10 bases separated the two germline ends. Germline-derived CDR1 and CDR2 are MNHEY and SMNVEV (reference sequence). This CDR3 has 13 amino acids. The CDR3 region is CASSLTGPDTQYF. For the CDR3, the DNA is TGTGCCAGCAGTTTGACAGGCCCTGATACGCAGTATTTT.

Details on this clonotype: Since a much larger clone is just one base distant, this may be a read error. The CDR3 region is CASRAPGEFETQYF. The CDR3 nucleotides read TGTGCCAGCAGAGCCCCAGGGGAGTTTGAGACCCAGTACTTC. The rearrangement links TRBV6-1 to TRBJ2-7; D is perhaps TRBD1 (6 bases). The end of the DNA fits TRBJ2-5 better, so the J call may be wrong. Germline lookup yields CDR1 MNHNS and CDR2 SASEGT. This CDR3 is built from 14 residues.